These 10 T cell receptor beta chains came from one sample sequenced in a study of T cells after yellow fever vaccination (dated 2019 in TCRdb). This specimen's treatment or condition label, per the study, means: live attenuated yellow fever vaccine strain. Library construction relied on 5' RACE. Sequenced on an Illumina HiSeq 2500. The public reads were reprocessed in TCRdb via fastp at Q25 and MiXCR, keeping in-frame beta chains. Rows are combined by CDR3 protein, so each entry shows the most common genes and DNA. This sample lists hundreds of thousands of distinct CDR3 sequences; 20% to 25% were detected once. The ten largest clones take up approximately 16% of the sample. Specimen: PBMCs, collected about 21 days after the first yellow fever vaccination. These receptor sequences come from a man in his late teens or twenties who received the YFV17D yellow fever vaccine.

The chain carries TRBV4-2 and TRBJ1-1; D remains ambiguous. Germline V gene lookup returns CDR1 LGHNA and CDR2 YNFKEQ. V was clipped by 0 bases and J by 5 bases, with 7 bases between them. This CDR3 is 13 amino acids long. The CDR3 here is CASSQETDTEAFF. DNA for the CDR3: TGTGCCAGCAGCCAAGAGACGGATACTGAAGCTTTCTTT.

V and J are TRBV7-2 and TRBJ2-2, with 7 bases identical to TRBD2. The CDR3 runs to 15 residues. The ends lost 5 bases at V and 6 bases at J; junction bases unmatched: 9. The V gene's germline CDR1 is SGHTA and CDR2 FQGNSA. Written as DNA, the CDR3 is TGTGCCAGCAGCCAGCGGGGCCCGGGGGCCGGGGAGCTGTTTTTT. This translates into CASSQRGPGAGELFF.

This clonotype has a handful of counts. This chain connects TRBV12-3 or TRBV12-4 to TRBJ1-5, with D unresolved. CDR3 size: 14 residues. The CDR3 region has the DNA TGTGCTCGTCGTCGGGCTCCCCACAATCAGCCCCAGCATTTT. Protein: CARRRAPHNQPQHF.

This chain uses TRBV7-2 with TRBJ2-3; TRBD1 matches at 9 bases. The J segment lost 0 bases and the V segment lost 5 bases, leaving 6 bases of the junction unmatched. Germline loops: CDR1 SGHTA, CDR2 FQGNSA. CDR3 length: 16 amino acids. CDR3 protein: CASSHRGRGSTDTQYF. DNA of the CDR3: TGTGCCAGCAGCCACAGGGGGCGGGGAAGCACAGATACGCAGTATTTT.

The chain has TRBV12-3 or TRBV12-4 and TRBJ2-2, with D tentatively TRBD2 (6 bases). Trimming took 3 bases from V and 5 from J, leaving 10 bases between them. The CDR3 spans 14 residues. The CDR3 protein is CASSFAGLTGELFF. Here the CDR3 DNA reads TGTGCCAGCAGTTTCGCGGGGTTAACCGGGGAGCTGTTTTTT.

This clonotype has at least ten counts. The chain recombines TRBV5-5 with TRBJ1-2; D not certain. This CDR3 spans 17 amino acids. Germline V lookup: CDR1 SGHKS, CDR2 YYEKEE (reference sequence). The V gene lost 1 base and the J gene lost 4 bases, with 20 bases spanning the gap. The CDR3, as DNA: TGTGCCAGCAGCTTGAGTCAGAGGATCGGCGGAGCCTATGGCTACACCTTC. Translating gives CASSLSQRIGGAYGYTF.

The chain joins TRBV30 to TRBJ2-5, with TRBD1 identical over 8 bases. This CDR3 region has 14 residues. Germline assignment: CDR1 GTSNPN and CDR2 SVGIG (reference sequence). Losses at the gene ends were 0 bases for V and 4 bases for J; bases not matched to a gene: 4. Here the CDR3 reads CAWSVLGQGETQYF. The CDR3 region has the DNA TGTGCCTGGAGTGTACTAGGACAGGGAGAGACCCAGTACTTC.

The rearrangement uses TRBV5-1 and TRBJ1-1, with D possibly being TRBD1 (6 bases). This CDR3 has 17 residues. CDR1 and CDR2 (germline): SGHRS, YFSETQ. Deletions cut 4 bases from V and 4 bases from J, with 23 bases between. The CDR3 bases are TGCGCCAGCAGCCAGATATCGAAACAGGGAGAGGGCACTGAAGCTTTCTTT. Amino acid sequence: CASSQISKQGEGTEAFF.

The CDR3 reads CASSQGTSDTQYF. The DNA of the CDR3 is TGTGCCAGCAGCCAAGGGACGTCAGATACGCAGTATTTT. The V gene is TRBV3-1, the J gene TRBJ2-3, with D unclear. This CDR3 spans 13 amino acids. Trimming took off 1 base at V and 4 bases at J, with 6 bases between the two ends. Germline V gene data show CDR1 as LGHDT and CDR2 as YNNKEL (reference sequence).

This clonotype was picked up a small number of times. The junction differs from germline at one of its ends, possibly a read error. J is TRBJ1-5 and V is TRBV24-1; D uncertain. Germline CDR1 reads KGHDR; CDR2 reads SFDVKD. The CDR3 totals 14 residues. CDR3 protein: CATSGLTVAGPQHF. In nucleotides, the CDR3 is TGTGCCACCAGTGGTTTGACGGTCGCCGGGCCCCAGCATTTT.